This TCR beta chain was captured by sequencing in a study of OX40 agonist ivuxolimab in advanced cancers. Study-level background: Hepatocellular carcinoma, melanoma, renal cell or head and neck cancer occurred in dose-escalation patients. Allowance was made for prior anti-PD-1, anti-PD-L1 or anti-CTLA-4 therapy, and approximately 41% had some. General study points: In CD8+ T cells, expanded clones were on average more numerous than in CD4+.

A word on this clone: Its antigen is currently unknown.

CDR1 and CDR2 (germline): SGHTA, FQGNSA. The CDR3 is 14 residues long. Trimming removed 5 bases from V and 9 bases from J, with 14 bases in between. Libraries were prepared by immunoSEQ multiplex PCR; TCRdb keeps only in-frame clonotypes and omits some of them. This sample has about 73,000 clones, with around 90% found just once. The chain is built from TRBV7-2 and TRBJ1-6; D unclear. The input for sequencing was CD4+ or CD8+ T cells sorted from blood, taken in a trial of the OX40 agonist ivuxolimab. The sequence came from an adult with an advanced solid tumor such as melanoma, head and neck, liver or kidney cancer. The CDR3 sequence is CASSPTRSRSPLHF. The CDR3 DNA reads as TGTGCCAGCAGCCCCACCAGGAGTCGTTCACCCCTCCACTTT.